The T cell receptor (beta chain) described here comes from a study of early T cells in non-severe SARS-CoV-2 infection. Turning to the study itself: RNA in bulk from unsorted whole blood was sequenced, and chains were unpaired.

Study outcomes and limitations: Using VDJdb, the matching emphasized anti-spike CD8 responses while missing private and CD4 specificities.

Tagging with unique molecular identifiers was applied to individual cDNA molecules. TCRdb re-analysed the 5' RACE reads in MiXCR, keeping a single row per CDR3 protein. The sample lists approximately 97,000 distinct CDR3 sequences, roughly 9.6% occurring once. Per the germline V gene, CDR1 is SGHDN and CDR2 is FVKESK. Trimming cost V 4 bases and J 5 bases; bases outside gene matches: 11. CDR3 length: 17 amino acids. Details on this clonotype: Its antigen is not known.

J is TRBJ1-6 and V is TRBV14; 7 bases line up with TRBD1. The source was whole blood, collected at baseline. The receptor's source is an adult who was a healthcare worker with PCR-confirmed SARS-CoV-2 infection or an uninfected control (not recorded which). For the CDR3, the DNA is TGTGCCAGCAGCCCCCGACAGGGAAGAGAGGATAATTCACCCCTCCACTTT. Translated: CASSPRQGREDNSPLHF.